The table lists the clone carrying this TCR beta chain with a few counts. Its target is not known. The read terminates 3 residues before the CDR3 end, so the remaining end is supplied by the germline J gene. This CDR3 comprises 15 residues. V gave up 3 bases and J gave up 3 bases; unmatched junction bases: 4. Germline-derived CDR1 and CDR2 are KGHSH and LQKENI. The data were obtained in a study of T cell clonality in common variable immunodeficiency. Method: immunoSEQ multiplex PCR; TCRdb's copy keeps in-frame clones and lacks some. The specimen has about 17,000 clones, none found just once. Study conclusions and caveats: Fewer deletions and N-nucleotide insertions were reportedly seen in common variable immunodeficiency TCR beta sequences. Fewer TCRbeta clones were shared among CVID subjects than controls.

The chain links TRBV18 to TRBJ1-3; 8 nucleotides match TRBD1. This receptor was taken from a human donor with common variable immunodeficiency. Sample: peripheral blood mononuclear cells. CDR3 sequence reads: CASSPPTGGGNTIYF. The CDR3 DNA, read in part, is TGTGCCAGCTCACCCCCCACAGGGGGTGGAAACACC.